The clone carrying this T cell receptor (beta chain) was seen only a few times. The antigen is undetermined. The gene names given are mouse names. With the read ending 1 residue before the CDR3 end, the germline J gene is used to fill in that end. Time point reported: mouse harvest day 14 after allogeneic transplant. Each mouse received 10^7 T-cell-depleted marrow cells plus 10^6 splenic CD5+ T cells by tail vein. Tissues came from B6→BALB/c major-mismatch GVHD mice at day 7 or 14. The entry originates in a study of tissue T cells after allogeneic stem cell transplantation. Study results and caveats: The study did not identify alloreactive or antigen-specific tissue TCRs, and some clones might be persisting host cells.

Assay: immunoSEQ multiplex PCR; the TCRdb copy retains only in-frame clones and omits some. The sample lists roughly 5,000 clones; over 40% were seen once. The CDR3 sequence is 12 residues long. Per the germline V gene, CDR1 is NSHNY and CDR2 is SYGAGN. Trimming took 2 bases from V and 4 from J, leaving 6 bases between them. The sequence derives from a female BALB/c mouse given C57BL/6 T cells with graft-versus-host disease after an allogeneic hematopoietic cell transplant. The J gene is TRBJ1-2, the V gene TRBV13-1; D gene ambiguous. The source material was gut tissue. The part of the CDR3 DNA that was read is TGTGCCAGCAGTGACCAGGCCTCCGACTACACC. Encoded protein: CASSDQASDYT. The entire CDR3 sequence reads CASSDQASDYTF.